This T cell receptor beta chain was found in a study of cytomegalovirus exposure and HLA in healthy donors. As for the study in general: About 84% of around 390 genotyped donors fell in the Caucasian-associated ancestry cluster. Overall study findings and caveats: The majority of CMV-associated TCR beta chains were reported as apparently HLA-restricted in a later analysis.

Nominally healthy donors were sampled, though unrecorded immune exposures were likely. The PCR contained 60 Vbeta and 13 Jbeta primers. Assay used: immunoSEQ multiplex PCR; TCRdb lists only in-frame clones, some missing. This table has some 99,000 clones, approximately 71% appearing once. In regard to this clone: Its cognate antigen is unknown.

The germline CDR1 and CDR2 sequences are MNHEY and SMNVEV (reference sequence). This CDR3 comprises 13 residues. The J segment lost 3 bases and the V segment lost 9 bases, leaving 4 bases of the junction unmatched. The clonotype originates from a woman between 65 and 79 years old in good health and CMV-seropositive. The chain links TRBV27 to TRBJ1-2; 10 nucleotides align to TRBD1. Sequencing used PBMCs. Here the CDR3 DNA reads TGTGCCAGTGGGACAGGGGAATACTATGGCTACACCTTC. Translation gives CASGTGEYYGYTF.